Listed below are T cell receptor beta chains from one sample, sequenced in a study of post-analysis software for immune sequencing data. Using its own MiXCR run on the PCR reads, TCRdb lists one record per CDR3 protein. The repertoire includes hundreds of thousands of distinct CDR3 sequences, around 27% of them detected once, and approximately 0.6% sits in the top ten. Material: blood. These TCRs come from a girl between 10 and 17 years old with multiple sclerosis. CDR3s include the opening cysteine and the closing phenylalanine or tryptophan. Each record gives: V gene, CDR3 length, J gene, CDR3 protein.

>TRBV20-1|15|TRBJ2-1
CSARGASSGFYEQFF
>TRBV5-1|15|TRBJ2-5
CASSLVGTKNNEQYF
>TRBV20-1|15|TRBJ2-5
CSARDLGPGRETQYF
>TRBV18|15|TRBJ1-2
CASSPRPGGDYGYTF
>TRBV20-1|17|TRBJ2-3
CSARDPWPAASTDTQYF
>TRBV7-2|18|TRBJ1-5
CASSLGTGAGSSNQPQHF
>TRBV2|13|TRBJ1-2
CASSDDTDYGYTF
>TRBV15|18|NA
CATSRDRTSGRAGYEQYF
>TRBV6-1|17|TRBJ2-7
CASSEPLNKPGDYEQYF
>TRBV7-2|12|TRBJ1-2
CASSSRPGGYTF
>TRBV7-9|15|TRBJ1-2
CASSFAGGLLYGYTF
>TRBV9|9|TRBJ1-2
CASGAGYTF
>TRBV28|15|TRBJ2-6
CASSLSLSGANVLTF
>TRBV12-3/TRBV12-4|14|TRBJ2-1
CASLTSVRDNEQFF
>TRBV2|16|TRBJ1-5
CASSANPRFSNQPQHF
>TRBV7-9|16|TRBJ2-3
CASSLVALAEADTQYF
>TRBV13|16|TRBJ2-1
CASSLTGAPTYNEQFF
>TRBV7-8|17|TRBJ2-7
CASSLSAGTVASYEQYF
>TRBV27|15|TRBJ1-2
CASSPSGQGTKGYTF
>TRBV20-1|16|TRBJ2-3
CSARGGLAGGADTQYF
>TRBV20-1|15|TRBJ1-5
CSATDRVLRYQPQHF
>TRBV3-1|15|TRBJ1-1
CASSQEQGLGTEAFF
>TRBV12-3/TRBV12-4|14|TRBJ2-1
CASSLRLAHNEQFF
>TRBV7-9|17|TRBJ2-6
CASSDGALNSGANVLTF
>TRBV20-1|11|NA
CSATGKYEQYF
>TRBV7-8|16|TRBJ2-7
CASRPRRLGDSYEQYF
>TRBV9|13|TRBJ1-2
CASSVGEGMGYTF
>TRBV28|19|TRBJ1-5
CASSPPRLQAYRGDQPQHF
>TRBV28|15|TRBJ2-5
CASSLSGTSAETQYF
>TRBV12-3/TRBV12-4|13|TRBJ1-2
CASGGGTGNGYTF
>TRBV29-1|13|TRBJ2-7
CSVDRTGGDEQYF
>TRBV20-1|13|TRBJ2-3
CSASPSGADTQYF
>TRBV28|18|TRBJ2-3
CASSPLSTREGNRDTQYF
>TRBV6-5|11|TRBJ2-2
CASMRSGELFF
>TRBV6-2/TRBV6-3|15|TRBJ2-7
CASSSDLASTYEQYF
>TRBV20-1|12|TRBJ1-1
CSAPAGGPEAFF
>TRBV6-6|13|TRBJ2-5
CASSYAPQETQYF
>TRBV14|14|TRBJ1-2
CASSQEIMGQGYTF
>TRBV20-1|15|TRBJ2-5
CSATSLADFQETQYF
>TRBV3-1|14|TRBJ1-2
CASSQENRGYGYTF
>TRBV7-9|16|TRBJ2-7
CASTTGRDSGSYEQYF
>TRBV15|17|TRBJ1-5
CATSRPGQGAMGQPQHF
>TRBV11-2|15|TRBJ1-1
CASSRHSGVNTEAFF
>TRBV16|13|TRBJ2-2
CASSGTATGGLFF
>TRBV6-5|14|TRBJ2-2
CASRQGAGTGELFF
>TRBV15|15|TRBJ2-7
CATSKQALGPYEQYF
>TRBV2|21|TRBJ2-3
CASSTPPRLAGGSELTDTQYF
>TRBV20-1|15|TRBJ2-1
CSADGKTSGPNEQFF
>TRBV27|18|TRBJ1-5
CASSPLSTGYYRNQPQHF
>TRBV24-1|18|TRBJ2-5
CATICIFTGALFGETQYF
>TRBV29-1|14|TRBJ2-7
CSVLRTRSSYEQYF
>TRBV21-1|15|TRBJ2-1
CASRTSGEGYNEQFF
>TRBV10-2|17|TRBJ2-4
CASSEWAPSGSLIEQYF